A single sample is the source of the 25 T cell receptor beta chains below, sequenced in a study of T cells in Graves' hyperthyroidism and ophthalmopathy. Template material for amplifying TCR beta CDR3 regions consisted of RNA transcripts. HTBI primers were the set used in a first-round RT-PCR of the TCR CDR3. TCRdb reprocessed the multiplex PCR reads via MiXCR and lists one record per CDR3 protein. The table shows some 650,000 distinct CDR3 sequences, with 16% occurring only once. Sequences were obtained from blood. The receptors stem from a middle-aged woman with Graves' ophthalmopathy.

This clonotype has ten or more counts. The chain combines TRBV27 with TRBJ1-1; the D is unclear. The germline V and J ends were trimmed by 7 bases and 6 bases, with 15 bases remaining between them. Germline V CDR1 and CDR2: MNHEY, SMNVEV (reference sequence). The CDR3 totals 13 residues. CDR3 bases: TGTGCCAGCACCAATCCTAGGAGGGCTGAAGCTTTCTTT. As protein: CASTNPRRAEAFF.

This clonotype has only a few counts. The genes are TRBV30 and TRBJ1-5; D might be TRBD1 (6 bases). Germline loops: CDR1 GTSNPN, CDR2 SVGIG (reference sequence). The CDR3 is made up of 12 amino acids. The V end lost 4 bases, the J end lost 4 bases, and 8 bases lay between the germline ends. CDR3 amino acids: CAWNTGNQPQHF. For the CDR3, the DNA is TGTGCCTGGAATACAGGGAATCAGCCCCAGCATTTT.

This clonotype was detected ten times or more. The J gene is TRBJ2-6, the V gene TRBV7-9; D is possibly TRBD1 (6 bases). In germline, CDR1 is SEHNR, CDR2 FQNEAQ (reference sequence). This CDR3 comprises 17 residues. The V and J ends lost 0 bases and 7 bases respectively, with 16 bases between them. For the CDR3, the DNA is TGTGCCAGCAGCTTAGCCCAGAGGGGGAAGCTAGCCAACGTCCTGACTTTC. Its protein is CASSLAQRGKLANVLTF.

This clonotype was observed at least ten times. V is TRBV20-1 and J is TRBJ1-4, with a tentative D call TRBD1 (5 bases). Trimming shortened V by 0 bases and J by 11 bases, and 25 bases separated the two germline ends. CDR3 length equals 17 residues. The germline V gene encodes CDR1 DFQATT and CDR2 SNEGSKA (reference sequence). The DNA of the CDR3 is TGCAGTGCTAGAGAAAGTGGGCAGCGAGGAACGAAGGGGAAACTGTTTTTT. Its protein product is CSARESGQRGTKGKLFF.

The rearrangement joins TRBV6-1 to TRBJ2-5, with 10 bases identical to TRBD2. This CDR3 has 15 residues. Losses at the gene ends were 4 bases for V and 5 bases for J; bases not matched to a gene: 7. Germline V CDR1 and CDR2: MNHNS, SASEGT. The CDR3 reads CASSGASGSGETQYF. In DNA form, the CDR3 reads TGTGCCAGCAGTGGAGCTAGCGGGAGTGGGGAGACCCAGTACTTC.

This clonotype was detected a few times. A single base separates this from a much larger clone, so it may be a read error. The chain joins TRBV11-3 to TRBJ2-3; D is tentatively TRBD1 or TRBD2 (5 bases each). The V end lost 2 bases, the J end lost 4 bases, and 16 bases lay between the germline ends. Germline lookup yields CDR1 SGHNT and CDR2 YENEEA. The CDR3 length is 16 residues. CDR3 amino acids: CASSLRGGDGADTQYF. DNA for the CDR3: TGTGCCAGCAGCTTACGGGGCGGAGATGGGGCAGATACGCAGTATTTT.

The table lists this clonotype with a count of one. The CDR3 loop reads CASSPPGQTNTEAFF. CDR3 in DNA: TGTGCCAGCTCACCCCCGGGACAAACGAACACTGAAGCTTTCTTT. The V call is TRBV18, the J call TRBJ1-1; the D gene is possibly TRBD1 (6 bases). The V and J ends lost 3 bases and 1 base respectively, with 12 bases between them. The CDR3 contains 15 residues. Germline V gives CDR1 KGHSH, CDR2 LQKENI.

This clonotype has at least ten counts. This chain uses TRBV28 with TRBJ1-5; D gene ambiguous. V shed 5 bases and J shed 4 bases, with 15 bases lying between them. Germline V CDR1 and CDR2: MDHEN, SYDVKM. The CDR3 sequence is 15 residues long. CDR3 nucleotides: TGTGCCAGCAGTCTGCCCGGGCCTAGAAATCAGCCCCAGCATTTT. It yields the protein CASSLPGPRNQPQHF.

There are a few counts of this clonotype. The chain is built from TRBV29-1 and TRBJ2-4, with a tentative D call TRBD1 (5 bases). V was clipped by 2 bases and J by 8 bases, with 10 bases between them. CDR3 length equals 12 residues. Per germline, CDR1 SQVTM and CDR2 ANQGSEA. Here the CDR3 DNA reads TGCAGCGTTGAACAAGGGGCCGACATTCAGTACTTC. Translating gives CSVEQGADIQYF.

This clonotype was recorded a few times. The rearrangement joins TRBV3-1 to TRBJ2-7; no reliable D call. This CDR3 contains 15 residues. Germline V gene lookup returns CDR1 LGHDT and CDR2 YNNKEL (reference sequence). V was cut by 2 bases and J by 2 bases, with 13 bases left in between. The CDR3 nucleotides read TGTGCCAGCAGCCAATATCCGGAGCCCGCCTACGAGCAGTACTTC. This codes for CASSQYPEPAYEQYF.

Only a few counts were recorded for this clonotype. The conserved phenylalanine or tryptophan normally closing the CDR3 is absent here, so this likely arose from a read error. The rearrangement uses TRBV11-2 and TRBJ2-3; possible D gene TRBD2, 6 bases. This CDR3 comprises 16 residues. The V end was cut by 1 base, the J end by 3 bases, with 14 bases between. Germline V gives CDR1 SGHAT, CDR2 FQNNGV. CDR3 amino acids: CASSLGDSGHTDTQYL. For the CDR3, the DNA is TGTGCCAGCAGCTTAGGGGATAGCGGACATACAGATACGCAGTATCTT.

This clonotype showed up just a few times. J is TRBJ2-3 and V is TRBV3-1; tentative D call: TRBD2 (7 bases). Germline CDR1 is LGHDT and CDR2 is YNNKEL (reference sequence). V was cut by 0 bases and J by 3 bases, with 16 bases left in between. There are 17 residues in the CDR3. CDR3 protein: CASSQEGGGGWTDTQYF. The CDR3 nucleotides read TGTGCCAGCAGCCAAGAAGGGGGGGGCGGTTGGACAGATACGCAGTATTTT.

This clonotype came up many times. The J gene is TRBJ1-1, the V gene TRBV20-1; tentative D call: TRBD1 (5 bases). Trimming removed 1 base at V and 3 bases at J, with 12 bases between. This CDR3 is built from 14 residues. CDR1 and CDR2 from the germline V gene are DFQATT and SNEGSKA (reference sequence). This CDR3 is CSARAPGGDTEAFF. In nucleotides, the CDR3 is TGCAGTGCTAGAGCTCCTGGGGGGGACACTGAAGCTTTCTTT.

Regarding this clonotype: A much more abundant neighbour one base away suggests this may be a read error. The CDR3 bases are TGTGCCAGCAGCGAATTGGGCCCAGGGACAGATACGCAGTATTTT. The encoded protein is CASSELGPGTDTQYF. The V gene is TRBV2, the J gene TRBJ2-3; possibly TRBD1 for D (5 bases). Germline V lookup: CDR1 SNHLY, CDR2 FYNNEI. V was pared by 6 bases and J by 3 bases, with 16 bases between. The CDR3 covers 15 residues. Based on the CDR3 plus reference TRBV2 and TRBJ2-3, the full variable domain is EPEVTQTPSHQVTQMGQEVILRCVPISNHLYFYWYRQILGQKVEFLVSFYNNEISEKSEIFDDQFSVERPDGSNFTLKIRSTKLEDSAMYFCASSELGPGTDTQYFGPGTRLTVL.

J is TRBJ1-3 and V is TRBV5-1, with TRBD1 matching over 8 bases. The CDR3 extends over 13 amino acids. Germline loops: CDR1 SGHRS, CDR2 YFSETQ. V dropped 4 bases and J dropped 8; count of bases not matched to a gene: 5. The CDR3 is CASSMTGEDTIYF. In nucleotides, the CDR3 is TGCGCCAGCAGCATGACAGGGGAGGACACCATATATTTT.

Ten or more counts support this clonotype. The V call is TRBV13, the J call TRBJ2-5; weak D call: TRBD1 (6 bases). The CDR3 is 15 amino acids. Germline CDR1 and CDR2: PRHDT and FYEKMQ (reference sequence). V was trimmed by 4 bases and J by 1 base, leaving 13 bases between them. CDR3 residues: CASSWTGTLQETQYF. The CDR3 DNA reads as TGTGCCAGCAGCTGGACCGGGACACTCCAAGAGACCCAGTACTTC.

This clonotype showed up many times. The CDR3 protein is CASSLDPSGGQIGSGYTF. The CDR3 DNA is TGTGCCAGCAGCTTAGACCCCTCGGGGGGTCAAATCGGTAGTGGCTACACCTTC. The chain has TRBV11-2 and TRBJ1-2, with D possibly TRBD1 on 5 matching bases. Germline CDR1 and CDR2: SGHAT and FQNNGV. The CDR3 runs to 18 residues. Trimming left V 0 bases short and J 7 bases short, with 24 bases between.

The CDR3 DNA is TGTGCCAGCCCCGGGGCAGATAGCTCCTACGAGCAGTACTTC. This codes for CASPGADSSYEQYF. This chain links TRBV7-3 with TRBJ2-7; tentatively, D is TRBD1 or TRBD2 (5 bases each). V shed 8 bases and J shed 0 bases, with 14 bases lying between them. Germline loops: CDR1 SGHTA, CDR2 FQGTGA. The CDR3 totals 14 residues.

J is TRBJ1-2 and V is TRBV7-9; 8 bases are a match to TRBD1. The CDR3 has 15 amino acids. Germline V lookup: CDR1 SEHNR, CDR2 FQNEAQ (reference sequence). Trimming cost V 5 bases and J 8 bases; bases outside gene matches: 13. CDR3 in amino acids: CASSADGTGRKGYTF. CDR3 nucleotide sequence: TGTGCCAGCAGCGCTGACGGGACAGGCAGAAAAGGCTACACCTTC.

This clonotype was recorded a few times. V is TRBV7-9 and J is TRBJ1-4; D perhaps matches TRBD1 (6 bases). There are 13 residues in the CDR3. Trimming pared 7 bases from V and 1 base from J, leaving 7 bases between. CDR1 is SEHNR and CDR2 is FQNEAQ in the germline V gene (reference sequence). The CDR3 sequence is CASKTGTNEKLFF. DNA of the CDR3: TGTGCCAGCAAGACAGGAACTAATGAAAAACTGTTTTTT.

The V call is TRBV28, the J call TRBJ2-2, with 8 bases lining up with TRBD2. Looked up from germline, CDR1 is MDHEN and CDR2 is SYDVKM. Germline trimming cut 6 bases from V and 5 bases from J; bases unmatched to any gene: 17. CDR3 length: 18 amino acids. CDR3 in amino acids: CASSPGGGTPHETGELFF. The DNA for the CDR3 is TGTGCCAGCAGCCCAGGCGGGGGGACACCACATGAGACCGGGGAGCTGTTTTTT.

This clonotype occurred many times. The gene calls are TRBV12-3 or TRBV12-4 and TRBJ1-1; 7 bases line up with TRBD1. The V and J ends lost 6 bases and 3 bases, in that order; junction bases with no gene match: 7. The CDR3 is 14 residues long. The CDR3 sequence: CASRSTGADTEAFF. In nucleotides, the CDR3 is TGTGCCAGCAGATCCACAGGGGCGGACACTGAAGCTTTCTTT.

This clonotype was counted only a few times. The rearrangement uses TRBV6-1 and TRBJ2-2, with 9 bases that match TRBD2. CDR1 MNHNS and CDR2 SASEGT come from the germline V gene. The V and J ends lost 6 bases and 7 bases, in that order; junction bases with no gene match: 9. The CDR3 extends over 15 amino acids. CDR3 protein: CASSTGVAGDGELFF. The CDR3 DNA sequence: TGTGCCAGCAGCACCGGGGTAGCGGGAGACGGGGAGCTGTTTTTT.

This clonotype appeared many times. This sequence joins TRBV5-1 and TRBJ2-1; D not certain. There are 15 residues in the CDR3. The germline CDR1 and CDR2 sequences are SGHRS and YFSETQ. Trimming removed 0 bases from V and 4 bases from J, with 11 bases in between. This chain's CDR3 is CASSLVDEGYNEQFF. CDR3 coding DNA: TGCGCCAGCAGCTTGGTTGACGAAGGGTACAATGAGCAGTTCTTC.

This clonotype was found a few times. The chain joins TRBV5-1 to TRBJ2-2, with 12 bases identical to TRBD2. The CDR3 length is 17 residues. J gave up 5 bases and V 0 bases, and 5 bases lay outside the gene matches. Germline-derived CDR1 and CDR2 are SGHRS and YFSETQ. The CDR3, as DNA: TGCGCCAGCAGCTTGGGACTAGCGGGAGTGATGACCGGGGAGCTGTTTTTT. It yields the protein CASSLGLAGVMTGELFF.